This is a list of T cell receptor beta chains from one sample in a study of T-cell memory formation after mild COVID-19. TCRdb reanalysed the 5' RACE reads using MiXCR and keeps one entry per CDR3 protein. The sample lists about 560,000 distinct CDR3 sequences; about 18% were seen once. Sequencing was carried out using PBMCs or a T cell subset sorted from them (not recorded which). These TCRs come from an adult woman who had mild COVID-19 (a few samples of this study predate the infection). Cell type and time point are not known. CDR3s include the opening cysteine and the closing phenylalanine or tryptophan. The D gene is left open where the match is weak. The size entry is marked missing in some rows and otherwise reads once, few, many or a size class.

j_call d_call v_call clone_size cdr3_aa cdr3_nt
TRBJ2-3 - TRBV5-4 few CASSPRVRPSYPGTQYF TGTGCCAGCAGCCCCAGGGTGCGACCATCCTACCCGGGGACGCAGTATTTT
TRBJ1-5 - TRBV15 - CATSTWPWVQPQHF TGTGCCACCAGCACGTGGCCATGGGTTCAGCCCCAGCATTTT
TRBJ2-7 TRBD2 TRBV12-3/TRBV12-4 - CASMPGLAVYEQYF TGTGCCAGCATGCCGGGACTAGCGGTCTACGAGCAGTACTTC
TRBJ1-1 - TRBV6-5 - CASGLEVNTEAFF TGTGCCAGCGGCTTGGAGGTGAACACTGAAGCTTTCTTT
TRBJ2-7 - TRBV20-1 - CSASASWGTNSYEQYF TGCAGTGCTAGTGCCTCATGGGGAACTAACTCCTACGAGCAGTACTTC
TRBJ2-1 TRBD2 TRBV10-3 many CAIGTSGYNEQFF TGTGCCATCGGGACTAGCGGCTACAATGAGCAGTTCTTC
TRBJ2-5 TRBD2 TRBV9 - CASSRLPGGNQETQYF TGTGCCAGCAGCCGATTGCCGGGGGGGAACCAAGAGACCCAGTACTTC
TRBJ1-5 - TRBV20-1 - CSAGVSDQPQHF TGCAGTGCTGGCGTGTCGGATCAGCCCCAGCATTTT
TRBJ1-4 - TRBV30 - CAWTQGTLGHEKLFF TGTGCCTGGACCCAAGGGACCCTTGGTCATGAAAAACTGTTTTTT
TRBJ2-5 - TRBV7-2 few CASTFGGPSRETQYF TGTGCCAGCACCTTCGGGGGGCCCTCTCGGGAGACCCAGTACTTC
TRBJ2-4 TRBD2 TRBV24-1 - CATGPAAGENIQYF TGTGCCACCGGTCCGGCAGCGGGAGAAAACATTCAGTACTTC
TRBJ2-2 TRBD1 TRBV5-1 - CASRPGTGHGELFF TGCGCCAGCAGACCCGGGACAGGTCACGGGGAGCTGTTTTTT
TRBJ2-3 TRBD2 TRBV12-3/TRBV12-4 - CASSLALGLAGEAGTDTQYF TGTGCCAGCAGTTTAGCCCTGGGACTAGCGGGAGAGGCTGGCACAGATACGCAGTATTTT
TRBJ2-6 - TRBV12-3/TRBV12-4 - CASCGGRFGANVLTF TGTGCCAGCTGTGGGGGGCGGTTCGGGGCCAACGTCCTGACTTTC
TRBJ2-1 TRBD2 TRBV7-8 - CASSSLAGGTYNEQFF TGTGCCAGCAGCTCTCTAGCGGGAGGAACTTACAATGAGCAGTTCTTC
TRBJ2-2 TRBD1 TRBV7-6 - CASSSPRTGGRAGELFF TGTGCCAGCAGCTCCCCTAGGACAGGGGGACGTGCCGGGGAGCTGTTTTTT
TRBJ2-7 - TRBV12-3/TRBV12-4 - CASSPLYEGGNSYEQYF TGTGCCAGCAGTCCCCTTTATGAGGGGGGCAACTCCTACGAGCAGTACTTC
TRBJ2-1 TRBD2 TRBV2 many CASSEAHGTSGAYNEQFF TGTGCCAGCAGTGAAGCGCACGGGACTAGCGGGGCCTACAATGAGCAGTTCTTC
TRBJ2-2 - TRBV4-3 - CASSQEGGRTANTGELFF TGCGCCAGCAGCCAAGAAGGTGGCCGAACCGCGAACACCGGGGAGCTGTTTTTT
TRBJ2-3 TRBD2 TRBV10-3 - CAISEVAGGFRDTQYF TGTGCCATCAGTGAGGTAGCGGGAGGCTTCCGGGATACGCAGTATTTT
TRBJ2-7 TRBD1 TRBV30 - CAWPQGAVYEQYF TGTGCCTGGCCCCAGGGGGCGGTCTACGAGCAGTACTTC
TRBJ2-3 TRBD2 TRBV12-3/TRBV12-4 few CASSLGGEVGTDTQYF TGTGCCAGCAGTCTGGGGGGGGAGGTTGGCACAGATACGCAGTATTTT
TRBJ2-1 TRBD2 TRBV20-1 few CSGRRAGVRNEQFF TGCAGCGGACGTAGAGCGGGAGTTAGAAATGAGCAGTTCTTC
TRBJ2-7 TRBD2 TRBV7-2 - CASSRGGVGPKSYEQYF TGTGCCAGCAGCCGTGGGGGGGTGGGGCCGAAGTCCTACGAGCAGTACTTC
TRBJ1-1 TRBD1 TRBV2 - CASQGTGTMFPEAFF TGTGCCAGCCAGGGGACAGGGACTATGTTCCCTGAAGCTTTCTTT
TRBJ2-1 - TRBV7-9 few CASSQGLLGGDEQFF TGTGCCAGCAGCCAGGGACTACTAGGGGGCGATGAGCAGTTCTTC
TRBJ1-2 - TRBV2 - CASDDGVNYGYTF TGTGCCAGCGACGATGGGGTTAACTATGGCTACACCTTC
TRBJ2-1 - TRBV20-1 few CSARWALAGYNEQFF TGCAGTGCTAGGTGGGCCCTAGCAGGCTACAATGAGCAGTTCTTC
TRBJ2-5 - TRBV4-2 few CASSQETAVGAQYF TGTGCCAGCAGCCAAGAAACAGCGGTGGGGGCCCAGTACTTC
TRBJ2-7 TRBD1 TRBV7-6 few CASSPDRGRYYEQYF TGTGCCAGCAGCCCTGACAGGGGGCGATACTACGAGCAGTACTTC
TRBJ2-1 - TRBV4-2 many CASSQEILWGRGTYNEQFF TGTGCCAGCAGCCAAGAGATCTTGTGGGGAAGGGGAACCTACAATGAGCAGTTCTTC
TRBJ1-2 - TRBV4-1 - CASSQDWGFGGTIFRGYTF TGCGCCAGCAGCCAAGATTGGGGTTTTGGGGGTACCATTTTTCGTGGCTACACCTTC
TRBJ1-1 TRBD1 TRBV30 - CAWREEQGSTEAFF TGTGCCTGGAGGGAAGAACAGGGGAGCACTGAAGCTTTCTTT
TRBJ2-2 - TRBV11-2 many CASSFVNRDHRRELFF TGTGCCAGCAGCTTCGTAAACCGGGACCATCGGAGGGAGCTGTTTTTT
TRBJ1-1 - TRBV9 - CASSVGQDNTEAFF TGTGCCAGCAGCGTAGGACAGGACAACACTGAAGCTTTCTTT
TRBJ2-1 TRBD2 TRBV5-1 many CASSLDLAGGYNEQFF TGCGCCAGCAGCTTGGATCTAGCGGGGGGCTACAATGAGCAGTTCTTC
TRBJ2-2 - TRBV18 - CASSSAGANTGELFF TGTGCCAGCTCGTCCGCCGGGGCAAACACCGGGGAGCTGTTTTTT
TRBJ1-2 - TRBV3-1 - CASSHRGLYGYTF TGTGCCAGCAGCCACAGGGGACTCTATGGCTACACCTTC
TRBJ2-1 - TRBV25-1 few CASSAGRAPYNEQFF TGTGCCAGCAGCGCGGGTCGGGCTCCCTACAATGAGCAGTTCTTC
TRBJ2-2 TRBD2 TRBV7-2 - CASSLLTSGRAHTGELFF TGTGCCAGCAGCTTATTGACTAGCGGGAGGGCCCACACCGGGGAGCTGTTTTTT
TRBJ2-2 TRBD2 TRBV7-2 many CASSLVLREDTGELFF TGTGCCAGCAGCTTAGTGCTGCGGGAGGACACCGGGGAGCTGTTTTTT
TRBJ2-7 TRBD2 TRBV19 - CASSIVGLANHLEQYF TGTGCCAGTAGTATAGTAGGACTAGCGAATCACCTGGAGCAGTACTTC
TRBJ1-3 - TRBV10-3 - CAISENDISGNTIYF TGTGCCATCAGTGAGAACGATATCTCTGGAAACACCATATATTTT
TRBJ2-3 - TRBV6-5 - CASRPGGYRADTQYF TGTGCCAGCAGACCCGGAGGGTACAGGGCAGATACGCAGTATTTT
TRBJ2-1 TRBD1 TRBV6-5 - CASGLSDRGPGVEQFF TGTGCCAGCGGCCTATCGGACAGGGGTCCGGGGGTTGAGCAGTTCTTC
TRBJ1-5 - TRBV7-9 few CASSSTTENQPQHF TGTGCCAGCAGCAGCACGACTGAGAATCAGCCCCAGCATTTT
TRBJ2-6 - TRBV25-1 - CASSETWLGANVLTF TGTGCCAGCAGTGAAACCTGGCTAGGGGCCAACGTCCTGACTTTC
TRBJ2-3 - TRBV6-5 - CASSAKGWYTDTQYF TGTGCCAGCAGCGCTAAGGGATGGTACACAGATACGCAGTATTTT
TRBJ2-5 - TRBV9 few CASSVGPGLEETQYF TGTGCCAGCAGCGTAGGTCCGGGGCTGGAGGAGACCCAGTACTTC
TRBJ2-5 - TRBV7-3 - CASSPGWGVQETQYF TGTGCCAGCAGCCCGGGGTGGGGTGTACAAGAGACCCAGTACTTC
TRBJ2-1 - TRBV7-9 many CASSLAGEQFF TGTGCCAGCAGCTTAGCTGGTGAGCAGTTCTTC
TRBJ2-2 TRBD2 TRBV7-3 - CASRPGLAGGPSGELFF TGTGCCAGCAGGCCTGGACTAGCGGGAGGGCCTTCCGGGGAGCTGTTTTTT
TRBJ1-2 TRBD1 TRBV6-1 - CASRGQGKNYGYTF TGTGCCAGCAGGGGACAGGGGAAAAACTATGGCTACACCTTC
TRBJ2-7 - TRBV30 few CAWSALNQGREQYF TGTGCCTGGAGTGCACTGAACCAGGGTCGCGAGCAGTACTTC